The present entry profiles one T cell receptor beta chain with its context. The target of this receptor is not known. Base quality data are lacking; no much larger clone is found one base away. This sample was taken from a study of cytomegalovirus exposure and HLA in healthy donors (TCRdb year 2017). About the investigation overall: According to an earlier analysis of 550 to 700 of the donors, some 170 million T cells yielded over 100 million unique TCR beta sequences and more than 250 Gb of sequence data. High-throughput TCR immunosequencing, statistical association of individual TCRs with disease status, and machine learning were combined to predict cytomegalovirus infection status. To study patterns of TCR occurrence, a later analysis re-analyzed previously published TCR beta repertoires from 700 or so donors and added high-resolution HLA genotyping. Typing coverage varied by locus: 629-630 donors for A, B, C, DRB1 and DQB1; roughly 520 for DQA1; about 600 for DPA1; approximately 470 for DPB1. Four to six DR-DQ haplotypes were handled as single units for association and clustering, since linkage in the cohort was strong. Every repertoire in the discovery cohort had been generated on one and the same sequencing platform. To decide whether each TCR beta V gene segment behaved as functional or pseudogenic, an earlier analysis of approximately 620 of the donors relied on high-throughput TCR beta sequencing. Using immunosequencing, the study profiled T cell repertoires from around 680 subjects and related those repertoires to cytomegalovirus serostatus. Donor age, sex, ethnicity and CMV serostatus were compiled together with the repertoire data. In a later genetic analysis, genome-wide SNP genotypes for about 55% of the roughly 670 donors were used, and that subset was treated as a discovery cohort. Across roughly 420 genotyped donors of the cohort, an average of about 240,000 unique TCR beta nucleotide sequences per donor were sequenced, and 15% to 20% of those sequences were non-productive. The study aimed to test whether cataloging public T cell receptors could reveal signatures of past pathogen exposure. In the later analysis, no new phenotypic data were used to find candidate immune exposures; instead, reliance was placed on TCR beta sequences and their occurrence across donors. An early release covering some 640 HLA-typed donors comprised 250 to 350 gigabases of sequencing data and tens of millions of unique TCR sequences. In addition to the first cohort of around 670 subjects, a separate validation cohort of 120 different subjects was used. The genetic ancestry cluster associated with self-reported Caucasian donors included 81% of the 398 genotyped donors. HLA typing included class I and class II loci at four-digit resolution.

In total, just over 650 healthy bone marrow donors made up the cohort. Cohort members were all nominally healthy when sampled, although unrecorded immune exposures were likely present. The donor tested CMV seronegative, placing the donor among the 352 seronegative members of the cohort. Each donor provided a peripheral blood sample, and peripheral blood mononuclear cells were used for TCR beta sequencing. The Qiagen DNeasy Blood Extraction Kit was used to extract genomic DNA from the blood cell samples. Per the germline V gene, MNHNS is the CDR1 and SASEGT is the CDR2. V and J lose 6 bases and 5 bases, and a span of 11 bases separates them. The CDR3 starts with the cysteine, ends with the phenylalanine, and has 13 residues. Only the CDR3 portion is preserved as DNA: 39 bases, with reading frame beginning at the first base. Study-level results and caveats: In a later genetic analysis, fewer N-insertions in productive TCRs were reported among donors in an Asian-associated ancestry cluster than the roughly 700-donor mean. It was suggested by the authors that the approach could potentially be generalized to other disease states and immunological phenotypes. The cohort was sequenced for TCR beta chains only, and without alpha or paired-chain data the features that could be detected were limited. A further reported finding was that TCR beta sequences accurately predicted the HLA-A and HLA-B alleles for most subjects in the first cohort. In a later analysis, TCR association rates were found to vary across HLA loci, with the most associated TCRs seen for DRB1 alleles and the fewest for HLA-C alleles. Because HLA typing was unavailable for some donors at each locus, only the typed subset was used in association tests. The classifier was reported to diagnose cytomegalovirus status with high specificity and sensitivity in both the original and validation cohorts. In a later analysis, several top co-occurrence clusters were reported to appear linked to parvovirus B19, influenza, CMV and Epstein-Barr virus. At a false discovery rate of 0.05, a later analysis linked around 17,000 TCR beta sequences to specific HLA alleles. Three of the identified cytomegalovirus-associated TCR beta chains were confirmed in vitro to be specific for cytomegalovirus antigens. Broadly in line with IMGT annotations, most TCR beta V segments showed up in productive rearrangements about 87% or about 30% of the time in an earlier analysis of around 550 of the donors. When HLA alleles, especially DR and DQ, strongly co-occurred, TCR associations were difficult to assign to individual alleles. A group of highly shared sequence variants was considered likely to be a technical artifact of the sequencing pipeline. Sequencing depth was assumed to be roughly uniform across donors in the presence/absence analyses, though that assumption may not hold. Correlated functional status among segregating V segments might reflect linkage disequilibrium, but an unknown experimental factor could not be ruled out. Most CMV-associated TCR beta chains appeared to be HLA-restricted in a later analysis, and the HLA associations seemed to be driven largely by CMV exposure. Because counts were too low, about 18 rarely observed V segments, including chromosome 9 orphons, were excluded from the earlier analysis of several hundred of the donors. Compared with equally common non-associated chains, HLA-associated TCR beta chains in a later analysis were more clonally expanded and had lower generation probabilities. V-gene and J-gene trimming of TCR beta chains was associated with a missense DCLRE1C variant in a later genetic analysis, and the association was replicated in an independent cohort. Because the 87-base-pair reads could not distinguish some IMGT-functional V segments, including TRBV6-2 and TRBV6-3, those segments were excluded. CMV serostatus was the only immune exposure information available for the cohort. While some public TCRs were present in many individuals, most TCR sequences turned up only very rarely across donors. A total of about 180 TCR beta chains were listed by the study as associated with cytomegalovirus.

The protocol used for the library was the immunoSEQ multiplex PCR assay. The multiplex PCR relied on a mix of 60 forward primers for TCR Vbeta segments and 13 reverse primers for TCR Jbeta segments. The CDR3 region of rearranged TCR beta genes was amplified from genomic DNA with a multiplex PCR assay. On the Illumina HiSeq System, the amplified TCR beta libraries were sequenced as 87-base-pair reads. In the paper's pipeline: Across the 500 to 750 repertoires, a later analysis counted around 80 million unique TCR beta chains, roughly 11 million of which were shared by at least two donors. A nearest-neighbor algorithm error-corrected the raw reads and collapsed the reads into unique sequences, merging closely related sequences to remove PCR and sequencing errors. To assign V, D and J gene segments, CDR3 sequences were aligned to IMGT reference sequences. Each retained sequence needed at least a six-nucleotide match to both a V gene segment and a J gene segment. A rearrangement was called productive if the CDR3 had no stop codons and remained in frame with V and J, and every other rearrangement was called non-productive. CDR3 was defined according to IMGT convention as the region running from the second conserved V-encoded cysteine to the conserved J-encoded phenylalanine. Sequences without an unambiguous match to a single V gene segment were excluded from the earlier analysis of a few hundred of the donors. In an earlier analysis of roughly 500 of the donors, V segments were called functional above 56.7% productive rearrangements and were called segregating when the between-donor standard deviation exceeded 5%. A statistical classification framework was built to diagnose cytomegalovirus status from the catalog of TCR beta chain sequences. In a later analysis, TCR nucleotide sequences were compared against IMGT/GENE-DB human TR gene sequences so that V and J genes could be assigned. A later analysis assigned CDR3 sequences and most-parsimonious VDJ recombination scenarios with the TCRdist pipeline. In a later analysis, each TCR beta chain was defined by its CDR3 amino acid sequence together with its V-gene family, and reads lacking a unique V-gene family were excluded. A later analysis removed 450 to 600 highly shared, low-generation-probability nucleotide sequences to deal with suspected cross-contamination and a sequencing artifact. In a later analysis, a clonal expansion index for each public chain was calculated from normalized within-repertoire ranks of inferred template counts. Generation probabilities in a later analysis came from a VDJ recombination model fitted to out-of-frame rearrangements, and those results were checked against IGoR. Hypergeometric tests were used in a later analysis to score TCR-TCR, TCR-HLA and TCR-CMV co-occurrence, with a repertoire-size bias correction applied to the TCR pairs. To estimate false discovery rates, a later analysis permuted the HLA or CMV assignments 20 times. In a later analysis, co-occurring TCRs were grouped with DBSCAN, and TCRdist sequence similarity was added when clustering was performed within HLA-allele-positive subsets. For co-occurrence clustering, repertoires with fewer than 30,000 or more than 120,000 public chains were excluded, along with about five repertoires with anomalous nucleotide sharing. TCRdb provides this immuneACCESS table in a form limited to in-frame rearrangements. Some clones are lacking; in checked studies, under half of them reflect an unresolved V gene, and why the rest are absent is not known. V, J and clone size reflect that table, while D and trimming were determined from the DNA. The sample table lists around 140,000 clones, roughly 80% of them with a count of one. The ten largest make up 2.9% of the sample.

This receptor chain uses TRBV6-1 and TRBJ2-1; perhaps TRBD1 is the D gene, with 6 bases matching. The origin of this receptor is a woman aged 25-40 years in good health and CMV-seronegative. Sequencing used PBMCs. The CDR3 protein sequence reads: CASRGHTHNEQFF. DNA sequence: TGTGCCAGCAGGGGACACACTCACAATGAGCAGTTCTTC.